The text below deals with one TCR beta chain. Its antigen is unidentified. TCR templates, some 10^5 per sample, were assayed. The repertoire was sequenced with immunoSEQ multiplex PCR; TCRdb's copy has only in-frame clones and lacks some. The sample shows about 56,000 clones, about 98% of them seen only once. CDR3 length: 13 residues. These data originate in a study of siplizumab effects on memory and regulatory T cells. General study findings and limits: In siplizumab cultures, the suppressive function of proliferating Tregs remained unconfirmed. Naive T cells looked more diverse than memory cells and looked like major alloresponse contributors.

A few donor pairs also had unstimulated CD4+ and CD8+ naive and memory subsets sequenced. This chain links TRBV21-1 with TRBJ2-2; the D call of TRBD2 is as the table states it, not checked on the DNA. TRBV21-1 is a recognized pseudogene. Sequencing input: naive CD8+ T cells sorted from blood. The receptor was isolated from a human donor in good health. The CDR3 coding sequence is TGTGCCAGATGGAGGTTTTGGACCGGGGAGCTGTTTTTT. This codes for CARWRFWTGELFF.